One and the same sample provided the 24 T cell receptor beta chains below, sequenced in a study of control samples from healthy donors and cancer patients. Assay used: immunoSEQ multiplex PCR; TCRdb lists only in-frame clones, some missing. The sample contains approximately 100,000 clones, 90% of which appear only once. Sequencing used blood. The origin of the receptors is a human donor in good health. The donor label of this sample is uncertain.

This chain uses TRBV29-1 with TRBJ2-4, with 10 bases fitting TRBD2. The J segment lost 4 bases and the V segment lost 4 bases, leaving 10 bases of the junction unmatched. Germline V CDR1 and CDR2: SQVTM, ANQGSEA. The CDR3 is made up of 16 amino acids. CDR3 nucleotide sequence: TGCAGCGTTGTAAGGACTAGCGGCTCCTCAAAAAACATTCAGTACTTC. It translates to CSVVRTSGSSKNIQYF. The full variable domain, its missing parts supplied by reference TRBV29-1 and TRBJ2-4, is SAVISQKPSRDICQRGTSLTIQCQVDSQVTMMFWYRQQPGQSLTLIATANQGSEATYESGFVIDKFPISRPNLTFSTLTVSNMSPEDSSIYLCSVVRTSGSSKNIQYFGAGTRLSVL.

This clone was recorded once. The J gene is TRBJ2-3, the V gene TRBV30; 8 nucleotides match TRBD2. Germline CDR1 and CDR2: GTSNPN and SVGIG (reference sequence). CDR3 size: 16 residues. Trimming removed 1 base from V and 4 bases from J; junction bases left unmatched: 10. The CDR3 DNA is TGTGCCTGGAGTGACCCCGGGGGGGGTGGGTCAGATACGCAGTATTTT. It is translated as CAWSDPGGGGSDTQYF.

The CDR3 coding sequence is TGTGCCAGCAGTCCCGGGTATAATTCACCCCTCCACTTT. Amino acids: CASSPGYNSPLHF. The rearrangement joins TRBV12-3 or TRBV12-4 to TRBJ1-6; D gene uncertain. This CDR3 comprises 13 residues. V lost 5 bases and J lost 4, with 6 bases in between.

The rearrangement joins TRBV4-2 to TRBJ2-2, with D maybe TRBD1 (6 bases). Germline V gene lookup returns CDR1 LGHNA and CDR2 YNFKEQ. Trimming cost V 1 base and J 5 bases, with 11 bases left between them. The CDR3 is 15 amino acids. CDR3 residues: CASSQANGQTGELFF. CDR3 nucleotides: TGTGCCAGCAGCCAAGCCAACGGACAGACCGGGGAGCTGTTTTTT.

This clone was recorded only once. The chain couples TRBV30 to TRBJ2-7; D remains unclear. Germline values: CDR1 GTSNPN, CDR2 SVGIG (reference sequence). V was shortened by 1 base and J by 3 bases, with 13 bases between the two germline ends. The CDR3 contains 14 residues. The CDR3 here is CAWSGTERLYEQYF. In DNA, the CDR3 is TGTGCCTGGAGTGGAACGGAACGGCTCTACGAGCAGTACTTC.

The chain carries TRBV6-2 or TRBV6-3 and TRBJ2-1; no definite D call. V lost 2 bases, J lost 6 bases, and 17 bases lay in between. Germline V gives CDR1 MNHEY, CDR2 SVGEGT. This CDR3 spans 16 amino acids. Here the CDR3 reads CASSYLSRVAINEQFF. DNA of the CDR3: TGTGCCAGCAGTTACCTTAGTAGGGTCGCAATCAATGAGCAGTTCTTC.

This clone appeared once. This rearrangement joins TRBV24-1 to TRBJ1-2; D perhaps matches TRBD1 (6 bases). The CDR3 runs 14 residues. V dropped 4 bases and J dropped 5 bases, with 13 bases sitting between them. Germline CDR1 reads KGHDR; CDR2 reads SFDVKD. CDR3 sequence reads: CATSDSTDRYGYTF. The DNA of the CDR3 is TGTGCCACCAGTGACTCGACGGACAGATATGGCTACACCTTC.

This sequence joins TRBV19 and TRBJ1-5, with 9 nucleotides matching TRBD1. The germline gives CDR1 LNHDA, CDR2 SQIVND (reference sequence). V dropped 7 bases and J dropped 1; count of bases not matched to a gene: 5. This CDR3 has 15 amino acids. CDR3 amino acids: CASKFDRGSNQPQHF. The CDR3 nucleotides are TGTGCCAGTAAATTCGACAGGGGGAGCAATCAGCCCCAGCATTTT.

This chain links TRBV21-1 with TRBJ1-4; TRBD1, the D gene given by the table, was not confirmed from the DNA. TRBV21-1 is designated a pseudogene. This CDR3 has 14 residues. The DNA of the CDR3 is TGTGCCAGCCGGGACAGATGCGCCCAGGAAAAACTGTTTTTT. Its translation is CASRDRCAQEKLFF.

The chain carries TRBV9 and TRBJ2-7, with 7 nucleotides matching TRBD1. Per germline, CDR1 SGDLS and CDR2 YYNGEE. With V trimmed by 4 bases and J by 6 bases, 13 bases remained unmatched. The length of the CDR3 is 15 residues. The CDR3 is CASSPIITAGGEQYF. CDR3 DNA sequence: TGTGCCAGCAGCCCCATAATTACGGCAGGGGGCGAGCAGTACTTC.

This chain uses TRBV11-2 with TRBJ2-5; no reliable D call. The V gene lost 1 base and the J gene lost 2 bases, with 8 bases spanning the gap. The CDR3 is 14 amino acids. The germline gives CDR1 SGHAT, CDR2 FQNNGV. The CDR3 loop reads CASSLATFQETQYF. The CDR3 DNA sequence: TGTGCCAGCAGCTTAGCGACATTTCAAGAGACCCAGTACTTC. Filled out from reference TRBV11-2 and TRBJ2-5, the complete variable domain reads EAGVAQSPRYKIIEKRQSVAFWCNPISGHATLYWYQQILGQGPKLLIQFQNNGVVDDSQLPKDRFSAERLKGVDSTLKIQPAKLEDSAVYLCASSLATFQETQYFGPGTRLLVL.

The V call is TRBV5-5, the J call TRBJ2-5; D is ambiguous. The CDR3 is 14 amino acids. Germline CDR1 and CDR2: SGHKS and YYEKEE (reference sequence). Trimming took off 4 bases at V and 3 bases at J, with 13 bases between the two ends. CDR3 bases: TGTGCCAGCAGCCCTAGTTGGTATGAAGAGACCCAGTACTTC. Its translation: CASSPSWYEETQYF.

The chain combines TRBV6-2 or TRBV6-3 with TRBJ2-6, with D uncertain. Trimming cost V 5 bases and J 0 bases, with 5 bases left between them. The CDR3 spans 14 residues. Germline assignment: CDR1 MNHEY and CDR2 SVGEGT. The CDR3 nucleotides read TGTGCCAGCAGTCTCGACTCTGGGGCCAACGTCCTGACTTTC. This translates into CASSLDSGANVLTF.

This rearrangement joins TRBV29-1 to TRBJ2-1, with D perhaps matching TRBD1 or TRBD2 (5 bases each). The V gene lost 7 bases and the J gene lost 7 bases, with 20 bases spanning the gap. There are 14 residues in the CDR3. CDR1 and CDR2 (germline): SQVTM, ANQGSEA. CDR3 nucleotides: TGCAGCGCGAGGCGACTGGGGGTGGGAAATGAGCAGTTCTTC. As protein: CSARRLGVGNEQFF.

V usage is TRBV5-1 and J usage is TRBJ2-3; D gene uncertain. The CDR3 spans 12 residues. CDR1 SGHRS and CDR2 YFSETQ come from the germline V gene. Deletions cut 5 bases from V and 0 bases from J, with 4 bases between. The CDR3 sequence is CASRLSTDTQYF. As DNA, the CDR3 is TGCGCCAGCAGACTAAGCACAGATACGCAGTATTTT. The full variable domain, its missing parts supplied by reference TRBV5-1 and TRBJ2-3, is KAGVTQTPRYLIKTRGQQVTLSCSPISGHRSVSWYQQTPGQGLQFLFEYFSETQRNKGNFPGRFSGRQFSNSRSEMNVSTLELGDSALYLCASRLSTDTQYFGPGTRLTVL.

CDR3: CAWSKDSGQYF. DNA of the CDR3: TGTGCCTGGAGTAAGGACAGTGGGCAGTACTTC. V gene TRBV30 combines with J gene TRBJ2-7; D perhaps matches TRBD1 (6 bases). Germline V lookup: CDR1 GTSNPN, CDR2 SVGIG (reference sequence). V was clipped by 2 bases and J by 9 bases, with 11 bases between them. This CDR3 is built from 11 residues.

This clone was recorded once. The chain joins TRBV30 to TRBJ2-1, with D hard to call. The CDR3 loop spans 10 amino acids. CDR1 is GTSNPN, CDR2 SVGIG, per germline (reference sequence). With 5 bases removed from V and 6 bases from J, the gap between germline ends came to 5 bases. The CDR3 reads CAWGFNEQFF. CDR3 coding DNA: TGTGCCTGGGGTTTCAATGAGCAGTTCTTC. Full variable domain (missing parts from reference TRBV30 and TRBJ2-1): SQTIHQWPATLVQPVGSPLSLECTVEGTSNPNLYWYRQAAGRGLQLLFYSVGIGQISSEVPQNLSASRPQDRQFILSSKKLLLSDSGFYLCAWGFNEQFFGPGTRLTVL.

J is TRBJ1-4 and V is TRBV30, with D maybe TRBD1 (5 bases). The germline V gene has CDR1 GTSNPN and CDR2 SVGIG (reference sequence). V was trimmed by 1 base and J by 8 bases, leaving 11 bases between them. The CDR3 is 13 amino acids. The CDR3 nucleotides read TGTGCCTGGAGTGCCACAGGCTGGGAAAAACTGTTTTTT. This translates into CAWSATGWEKLFF.

The rearrangement joins TRBV25-1 to TRBJ1-1; D call uncertain. Germline lookup yields CDR1 MGHDK and CDR2 SYGVNS. The CDR3 totals 13 residues. The ends were cut back, 6 bases at V and 1 base at J, with 9 bases in the middle. CDR3 residues: CASSLRSNTEAFF. The CDR3 DNA sequence: TGTGCCAGCAGCCTCCGGTCGAACACTGAAGCTTTCTTT. Full variable domain (remainder filled in from reference TRBV25-1 and TRBJ1-1): EADIYQTPRYLVIGTGKKITLECSQTMGHDKMYWYQQDPGMELHLIHYSYGVNSTEKGDLSSESTVSRIRTEHFPLTLESARPSHTSQYLCASSLRSNTEAFFGQGTRLTVV.

In DNA form, the CDR3 reads TGTGCCAGCAGCTTGGCCACTAGCGGGGTGCACAATGAGCAGTTCTTC. It codes for CASSLATSGVHNEQFF. The rearrangement links TRBV5-6 to TRBJ2-1; TRBD2 matches 10 bases. This CDR3 has 16 residues. Trimming at V came to 0 bases and at J to 5 bases, leaving 5 bases not matched to a gene. Per the germline V gene, CDR1 is SGHDT and CDR2 is YYEEEE.

The V gene is TRBV9, the J gene TRBJ1-2, with 8 bases aligning to TRBD1. Germline CDR1 is SGDLS and CDR2 is YYNGEE. The CDR3 is made up of 13 amino acids. Trimming took 3 bases from V and 8 from J; bases not matched to a gene: 6. The CDR3 region has the DNA TGTGCCAGCAGCGCAACGACAGGGGCGGGCTACACCTTC. Encoded protein: CASSATTGAGYTF. Full variable domain (rest looked up from reference TRBV9 and TRBJ1-2): DSGVTQTPKHLITATGQRVTLRCSPRSGDLSVYWYQQSLDQGLQFLIQYYNGEERAKGNILERFSAQQFPDLHSELNLSSLELGDSALYFCASSATTGAGYTFGSGTRLTVV.

This clone is a singleton in its sample. This chain joins TRBV2 and TRBJ2-3; the D is unclear. The CDR3 spans 15 residues. Germline CDR1 and CDR2: SNHLY and FYNNEI. V was trimmed by 3 bases and J by 2 bases, leaving 12 bases between them. The CDR3 here is CASSDLRRITDTQYF. As DNA, the CDR3 is TGTGCCAGCAGTGATTTGCGACGGATCACAGATACGCAGTATTTT.

This clone has just a few counts. This rearrangement joins TRBV19 to TRBJ2-6; a possible D gene is TRBD1 (5 bases). Trimming removed 1 base from V and 2 bases from J, with 12 bases in between. The CDR3 has 17 residues. Germline CDR1 is LNHDA and CDR2 is SQIVND (reference sequence). CDR3 residues: CASSIGPGIAGANVLTF. DNA for the CDR3: TGTGCCAGTAGTATAGGTCCAGGGATAGCTGGGGCCAACGTCCTGACTTTC.

The CDR3 coding sequence is TGTGCCAGCAGCCCCCCCGGGACCCTCAATCAGCCCCAGCATTTT. This encodes CASSPPGTLNQPQHF. J is TRBJ1-5 and V is TRBV5-8; the D gene is possibly TRBD1 (5 bases). V shed 4 bases and J shed 3 bases, with 14 bases lying between them. Germline CDR1 is SGHTS and CDR2 is YDEGEE. The CDR3 runs to 15 residues.